These 6 T cell receptor beta chains originate from one sample sequenced in a study of blood T cells in healthy people across ages. Alongside a J-beta primer mix, a sample-barcoded 5' primer served in a second PCR lasting roughly 7 to 11 cycles. One entry per CDR3 protein results from TCRdb running MiXCR on the 5' RACE reads. The table lists 750,000 to 950,000 distinct CDR3 sequences, 29% of them singletons. These data are also associated with another study on T cells of mothers and their children.

Material for sequencing was blood. All receptors derive from a woman in her thirties or forties in good health.

The CDR3 DNA reads TGTGCCAGCAGTTACCAGGGGGGTTTAAACGCTGAAGCTTTCTTT. It encodes CASSYQGGLNAEAFF. The rearrangement joins TRBV6-5 to TRBJ1-1, with 7 bases that match TRBD1. Germline trimming cut 2 bases from V and 6 bases from J; bases unmatched to any gene: 9. Germline V gene sequence: CDR1 MNHEY, CDR2 SVGAGI. The CDR3 runs to 15 residues.

This clonotype was counted a few times. The chain uses TRBV18 and TRBJ2-3; 10 bases are shared with TRBD2. The CDR3 runs 16 residues. Per the germline V gene, CDR1 is KGHSH and CDR2 is LQKENI. V lost 3 bases, J lost 6 bases, and 9 bases stayed unmatched. The CDR3 DNA sequence: TGTGCCAGCTCACCGGCCAGCGGGGGGGCCGAGGATACGCAGTATTTT. Its translation: CASSPASGGAEDTQYF.

With respect to this clonotype: One base away lies a much larger clone, so this may be a sequencing read error. The rearrangement uses TRBV7-2 and TRBJ2-7, with 8 positions matching TRBD1. This CDR3 has 14 amino acids. Germline V lookup: CDR1 SGHTA, CDR2 FQGNSA. CDR3 sequence reads: CAGSLTTGAHEQYF. Here the CDR3 DNA reads TGTGCCGGCAGCTTAACGACAGGGGCCCACGAGCAGTACTTC.

The V and J genes are TRBV18 and TRBJ1-3, with D unclear. Germline lookup yields CDR1 KGHSH and CDR2 LQKENI. The CDR3 runs to 15 residues. The V and J ends lost 3 bases and 0 bases respectively, with 9 bases between them. DNA of the CDR3: TGTGCCAGCTCACCGACTGAAGGCTCTGGAAACACCATATATTTT. It yields the protein CASSPTEGSGNTIYF.

In its sample, this clonotype was seen a few times. The chain links TRBV7-8 to TRBJ2-1, with TRBD2 identical over 9 bases. The junction had 4 bases not matched to a gene; V was cut back by 5 bases and J by 5 bases. The CDR3 totals 14 residues. Germline assignment: CDR1 SGHVS and CDR2 FQNEAQ. CDR3 loop: CASSPGLAHNEQFF. The CDR3 DNA is TGTGCCAGCAGCCCGGGACTAGCCCACAATGAGCAGTTCTTC.

This clonotype occurred many times. The chain carries TRBV27 and TRBJ1-2; 8 bases align to TRBD1. This CDR3 is 15 amino acids long. The J segment lost 4 bases and the V segment lost 3 bases, leaving 7 bases of the junction unmatched. CDR1 is MNHEY and CDR2 is SMNVEV in the germline V gene (reference sequence). CDR3 protein: CASSFGQGGLYGYTF. CDR3 nucleotide sequence: TGTGCCAGCAGTTTTGGACAGGGAGGACTCTATGGCTACACCTTC.